This T cell receptor beta chain was retrieved from a study of early stage breast cancer tumors. Study-wide context: About 80% of the 16 invasive tumors were ER+, PR+ and HER2-.

Sequencing used immunoSEQ multiplex PCR; TCRdb keeps in-frame clones, though not all of them. The profile shows roughly 30,000 clones, just under 85% of them singletons. This clone has a handful of counts. The J segment lost 4 bases and the V segment lost 6 bases, leaving 13 bases of the junction unmatched. Germline CDR1 and CDR2: KGHSH and LQKENI. The CDR3 contains 17 residues. J is TRBJ1-2 and V is TRBV18; the match to TRBD1 covers 11 bases. This clonotype originated in a person aged 45-60 years with breast cancer. The specimen was blood. The DNA for the CDR3 is TGTGCCAGCTCCAGCTCGGACAGGGGGCGTCGGATCTATGGCTACACCTTC. Amino acid sequence: CASSSSDRGRRIYGYTF.